This T cell receptor (beta chain) came from a study of cytomegalovirus exposure and HLA in healthy donors. At the level of the study: Earlier, 110 million or so unique TCR beta sequences were recovered from roughly 200 million T cells by an analysis.

13 Jbeta primers and 60 Vbeta primers were used for the PCR. The method was immunoSEQ multiplex PCR; TCRdb's version includes in-frame clones alone and lacks a portion of them. The table includes more than 150,000 clones, more than 65% detected once. Germline CDR1 MNHNS, CDR2 SASEGT. The V and J ends lost 7 bases and 4 bases, in that order; junction bases with no gene match: 8. The CDR3 sequence is 14 residues long. The chain is built from TRBV6-1 and TRBJ2-7; 9 bases are shared with TRBD1. Sequencing used PBMCs. This sequence was found in a girl aged 5-17 years in good health and CMV-seropositive. CDR3 amino acids: CASNTGQGKYEQYF. Written as DNA, the CDR3 is TGTGCCAGCAACACGGGACAGGGAAAGTACGAGCAGTACTTC.